These 4 T cell receptor beta chains came from one sample sequenced in a study of blood T cell repertoires in COVID-19. Clones were sequenced by immunoSEQ multiplex PCR, and TCRdb holds only the in-frame ones, with some missing. The sample has about 260,000 clones, approximately 89% seen once. Sequenced material: peripheral blood. These receptors were taken from a middle-aged man who had recovered from COVID-19.

CDR3 in amino acids: CASSLGQTGLVYEQYF. The CDR3 coding sequence is TGTGCCAGCAGCTTAGGGCAGACAGGGTTGGTCTACGAGCAGTACTTC. The rearrangement uses TRBV7-2 and TRBJ2-7; 7 nucleotides line up with TRBD1. Per the germline V gene, CDR1 is SGHTA and CDR2 is FQGNSA. After removal of 1 base from V and 3 bases from J, the junction contained 9 bases not matched to a gene. The CDR3 is 16 residues long.

This clone has only one observation. The chain is built from TRBV3-1 (or the pseudogene TRBV3-2) and TRBJ2-3; perhaps TRBD2 as D (6 bases). From germline, CDR1 is LGHDT and CDR2 YNNKEL (reference sequence). This CDR3 is 14 amino acids long. Trimming pared 4 bases from V and 2 bases from J, leaving 10 bases between. The CDR3: CASSRRDPTDTQYF. In nucleotides, the CDR3 is TGTGCCAGCAGCCGGCGGGACCCCACAGATACGCAGTATTTT.

The gene calls are TRBV19 and TRBJ2-4; TRBD2 matches 8 bases. The ends lost 5 bases at V and 0 bases at J; junction bases unmatched: 12. CDR1 and CDR2 (germline): LNHDA, SQIVND (reference sequence). There are 18 residues in the CDR3. DNA of the CDR3: TGTGCCAGTAGTTTAAATTACGGCGGGGGGATAGCCAAAAACATTCAGTACTTC. Translating gives CASSLNYGGGIAKNIQYF.

This chain connects TRBV6-5 to TRBJ1-1, with D maybe TRBD1 (5 bases). CDR3 length: 15 residues. Deletions cut 1 base from V and 1 base from J, with 10 bases between. The germline gives CDR1 MNHEY, CDR2 SVGAGI. This CDR3 is CASSYYGRANTEAFF. CDR3 sequence (DNA): TGTGCCAGCAGTTACTATGGCAGGGCGAACACTGAAGCTTTCTTT.